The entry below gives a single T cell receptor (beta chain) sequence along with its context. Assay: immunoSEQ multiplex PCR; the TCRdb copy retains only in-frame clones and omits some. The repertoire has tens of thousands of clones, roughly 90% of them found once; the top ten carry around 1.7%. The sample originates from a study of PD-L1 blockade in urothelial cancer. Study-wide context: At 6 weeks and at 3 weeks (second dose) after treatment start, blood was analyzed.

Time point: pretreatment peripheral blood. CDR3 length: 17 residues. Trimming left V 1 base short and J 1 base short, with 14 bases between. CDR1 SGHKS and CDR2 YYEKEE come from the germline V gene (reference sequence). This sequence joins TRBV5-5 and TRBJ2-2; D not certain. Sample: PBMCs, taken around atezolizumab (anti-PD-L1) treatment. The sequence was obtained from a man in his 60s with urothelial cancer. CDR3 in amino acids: CASSLILGTKNTGELFF. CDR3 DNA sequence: TGTGCCAGCAGCTTGATATTGGGCACAAAGAACACCGGGGAGCTGTTTTTT.